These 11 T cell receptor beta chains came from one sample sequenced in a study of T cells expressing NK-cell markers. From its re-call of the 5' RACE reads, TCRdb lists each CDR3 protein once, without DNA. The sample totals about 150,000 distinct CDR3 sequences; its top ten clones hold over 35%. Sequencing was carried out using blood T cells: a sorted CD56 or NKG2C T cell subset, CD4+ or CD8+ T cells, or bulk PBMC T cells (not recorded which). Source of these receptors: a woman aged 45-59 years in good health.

CDR3 amino acids: CASSAPRASGPRPDTQYF. This chain joins TRBV7-9 and TRBJ2-3; the D call from TCRdb, TRBD2, cannot be confirmed without DNA. The CDR3 totals 18 residues. The germline gives CDR1 SEHNR, CDR2 FQNEAQ (reference sequence).

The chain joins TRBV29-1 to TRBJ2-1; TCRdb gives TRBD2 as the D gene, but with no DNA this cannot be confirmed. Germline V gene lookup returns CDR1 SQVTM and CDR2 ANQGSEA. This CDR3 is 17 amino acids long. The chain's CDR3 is CSSPTTSGTSLYNEQFF.

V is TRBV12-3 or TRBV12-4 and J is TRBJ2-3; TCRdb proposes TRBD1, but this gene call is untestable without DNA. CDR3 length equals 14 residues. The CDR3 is CASSSLTGEDTQYF.

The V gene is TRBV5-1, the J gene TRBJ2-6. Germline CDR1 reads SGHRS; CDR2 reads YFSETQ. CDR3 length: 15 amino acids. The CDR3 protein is CASSLGMAGANVLTF. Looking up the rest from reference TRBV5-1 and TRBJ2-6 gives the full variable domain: KAGVTQTPRYLIKTRGQQVTLSCSPISGHRSVSWYQQTPGQGLQFLFEYFSETQRNKGNFPGRFSGRQFSNSRSEMNVSTLELGDSALYLCASSLGMAGANVLTFGAGSRLTVL.

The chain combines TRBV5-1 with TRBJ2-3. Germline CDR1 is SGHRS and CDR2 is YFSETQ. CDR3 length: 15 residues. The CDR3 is CASSLIDSYTDTQYF.

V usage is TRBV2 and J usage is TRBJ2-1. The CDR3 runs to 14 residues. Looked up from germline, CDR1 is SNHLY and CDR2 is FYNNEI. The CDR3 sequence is CASSEVGSYNEQFF.

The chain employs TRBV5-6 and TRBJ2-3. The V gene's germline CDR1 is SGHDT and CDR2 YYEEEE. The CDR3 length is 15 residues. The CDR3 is CASSLTVTRTDTQYF. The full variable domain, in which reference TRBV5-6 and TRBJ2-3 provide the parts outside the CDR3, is DAGVTQSPTHLIKTRGQQVTLRCSPKSGHDTVSWYQQALGQGPQFIFQYYEEEERQRGNFPDRFSGHQFPNYSSELNVNALLLGDSALYLCASSLTVTRTDTQYFGPGTRLTVL.

CDR3 residues: CASSYSGREPYEQYF. The chain has TRBV6-5 and TRBJ2-7; TCRdb picks TRBD1, but there is no DNA to check that call. From germline, CDR1 is MNHEY and CDR2 SVGAGI. There are 15 residues in the CDR3.

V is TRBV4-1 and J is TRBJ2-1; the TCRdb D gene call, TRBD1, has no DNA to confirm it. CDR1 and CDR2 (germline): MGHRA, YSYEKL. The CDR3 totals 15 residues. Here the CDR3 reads CASSQSRGLSNEQFF.

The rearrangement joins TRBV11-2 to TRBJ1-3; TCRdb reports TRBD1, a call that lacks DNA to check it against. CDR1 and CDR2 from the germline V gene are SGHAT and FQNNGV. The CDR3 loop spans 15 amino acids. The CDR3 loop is CASSLWTGTGNTIYF.

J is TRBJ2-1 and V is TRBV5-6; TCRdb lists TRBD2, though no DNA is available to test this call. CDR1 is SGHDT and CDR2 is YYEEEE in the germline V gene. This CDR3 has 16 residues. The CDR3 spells CASSFLAGGIRGEQFF.